These 12 T cell receptor beta chains share one sample of origin, sequenced in a study of cytomegalovirus exposure and HLA in healthy donors. Vbeta (60) and Jbeta (13) primers were used in the PCR. The protocol was immunoSEQ multiplex PCR, while the TCRdb copy is restricted to in-frame clones and leaves out a portion. The table has 25,000 to 30,000 clones, about three fifths seen once. Sequences were obtained from PBMCs. These receptors all stem from a male donor in good health and CMV-seropositive.

The chain uses TRBV6-5 and TRBJ1-1; D may be TRBD1 (6 bases). Germline CDR1 reads MNHEY; CDR2 reads SVGAGI. Trimming removed 1 base from V and 1 base from J, with 13 bases in between. The CDR3 is made up of 16 amino acids. The CDR3 DNA reads TGTGCCAGCAGTTACTTCCAGGGGCGAACGAACACTGAAGCTTTCTTT. It yields the protein CASSYFQGRTNTEAFF.

This rearrangement joins TRBV7-9 to TRBJ2-1; D is undetermined. The CDR3 has 14 residues. CDR1 SEHNR and CDR2 FQNEAQ come from the germline V gene (reference sequence). V was cut by 4 bases and J by 5 bases, with 12 bases left in between. The CDR3 nucleotides are TGTGCCAGCAGCTCACCTTCAGGAAACAATGAGCAGTTCTTC. Its protein product is CASSSPSGNNEQFF.

The chain employs TRBV29-1 and TRBJ1-5; 8 bases are shared with TRBD1. The CDR3 covers 12 residues. Looked up from germline, CDR1 is SQVTM and CDR2 is ANQGSEA. V was pared by 4 bases and J by 5 bases, with 1 base of the junction left unmatched. CDR3 DNA: TGCAGCGTTGGACAGGGGCATCAGCCCCAGCATTTT. Its protein product is CSVGQGHQPQHF.

This clone was recorded a few times. V usage is TRBV10-3 and J usage is TRBJ1-1; TRBD1 is a possible D gene (5 bases). Trimming took 3 bases from V and 1 from J, leaving 9 bases between them. Germline V gene data show CDR1 as ENHRY and CDR2 as SYGVKD. The length of the CDR3 is 14 residues. CDR3: CAISETGSNTEAFF. DNA of the CDR3: TGTGCCATCAGTGAAACAGGTTCGAACACTGAAGCTTTCTTT.

This clone has a handful of counts. The chain joins TRBV18 to TRBJ1-1; D is unclear. V was shortened by 3 bases and J by 5 bases, with 10 bases between the two germline ends. The germline gives CDR1 KGHSH, CDR2 LQKENI. CDR3 length equals 13 residues. CDR3 amino acids: CASSPLSGTEAFF. CDR3 sequence (DNA): TGTGCCAGCTCACCTCTTTCGGGTACTGAAGCTTTCTTT.

Turning to this clone: One end of the junction does not line up with germline, which may come from a read error. The chain employs TRBV7-9 and TRBJ2-7, with 8 bases aligning to TRBD1. The CDR3 has 12 residues. Germline CDR1 SEHNR, CDR2 FQNEAQ (reference sequence). The CDR3 sequence: CSSSSTGVEQYF. CDR3 nucleotide sequence: TGTTCCAGCAGCTCGACAGGGGTCGAGCAGTACTTC.

The rearrangement uses TRBV6-5 and TRBJ2-7; 9 nucleotides align to TRBD1. Germline-derived CDR1 and CDR2 are MNHEY and SVGAGI. The V gene end was trimmed by 0 bases and the J gene end by 3 bases; junction bases not matched to a gene: 3. This CDR3 contains 15 residues. CDR3 protein: CASSYSGQGNYEQYF. CDR3 DNA: TGTGCCAGCAGTTACTCGGGACAGGGCAACTACGAGCAGTACTTC.

This chain links TRBV27 with TRBJ1-1, with D possibly being TRBD1 (5 bases). V dropped 5 bases and J dropped 1 base, with 11 bases sitting between them. In germline, CDR1 is MNHEY, CDR2 SMNVEV (reference sequence). This CDR3 comprises 14 residues. In nucleotides, the CDR3 is TGTGCCAGCAGTCTGACAGTGTCGAACACTGAAGCTTTCTTT. This sequence encodes CASSLTVSNTEAFF.

J is TRBJ1-6 and V is TRBV6-5, with D possibly being TRBD1 (5 bases). This CDR3 is built from 14 residues. Looked up from germline, CDR1 is MNHEY and CDR2 is SVGAGI. Trimming removed 4 bases at V and 7 bases at J, with 11 bases between. This CDR3 is CASSWGFGNSPLHF. The CDR3 coding sequence is TGTGCCAGCAGTTGGGGCTTCGGAAATTCACCCCTCCACTTT.

Note on this clone: Different DNA sequences within this sample yield the same CDR3. The V gene is TRBV18, the J gene TRBJ1-1; the D is unclear. In germline, CDR1 is KGHSH, CDR2 LQKENI. Trimming removed 2 bases at V and 1 base at J, with 8 bases between. The CDR3 is 14 amino acids. CDR3 DNA sequence: TGTGCCAGCTCACCAAACTCCCGGAACACTGAAGCTTTCTTT. This gives the protein CASSPNSRNTEAFF.

The chain has TRBV29-1 and TRBJ2-5, with D possibly being TRBD1 (5 bases). Germline V gene sequence: CDR1 SQVTM, CDR2 ANQGSEA. V was pared by 0 bases and J by 0 bases, with 14 bases between. This CDR3 has 16 amino acids. The CDR3, as DNA: TGCAGCGTTGAAGATCGGCAGGGTTACTACCAAGAGACCCAGTACTTC. This translates into CSVEDRQGYYQETQYF.

This clone has only a few counts. The chain recombines TRBV6-5 with TRBJ2-5; TRBD1 aligns across 7 bases. The CDR3 contains 15 residues. V lost 2 bases and J lost 5; bases outside the gene matches: 8. The germline V gene has CDR1 MNHEY and CDR2 SVGAGI. CDR3 residues: CASSYTGVESETQYF. CDR3 sequence (DNA): TGTGCCAGCAGTTACACAGGGGTGGAATCGGAGACCCAGTACTTC.